This T cell receptor (beta chain) was identified during a study of CD8 T cells in Susac syndrome. This clonotype was counted once. From germline, CDR1 is MNHEY and CDR2 SMNVEV (reference sequence). V was pared by 5 bases and J by 6 bases, with 11 bases between. The CDR3 runs to 12 residues. Reverse transcription of roughly 0.5 to 1 ug RNA was performed with random hexamers. The CDR3 of TCR beta was amplified by immunoSEQ multiplex PCR across 54 Vbeta and 13 Jbeta. TCRdb itself ran the immunoSEQ multiplex PCR reads through MiXCR, one entry per CDR3 protein. Here the sample spans some 120,000 distinct CDR3 sequences, 90% to 95% being singletons.

The genes are TRBV27 and TRBJ2-7; perhaps TRBD2 as D (6 bases). This sequence was found in a human donor in good health. The sequencing input was CD4+ T cells from PBMCs. The CDR3 is CASSPSGGEQYF. CDR3 coding DNA: TGTGCCAGCAGTCCCTCCGGGGGCGAGCAGTACTTC.